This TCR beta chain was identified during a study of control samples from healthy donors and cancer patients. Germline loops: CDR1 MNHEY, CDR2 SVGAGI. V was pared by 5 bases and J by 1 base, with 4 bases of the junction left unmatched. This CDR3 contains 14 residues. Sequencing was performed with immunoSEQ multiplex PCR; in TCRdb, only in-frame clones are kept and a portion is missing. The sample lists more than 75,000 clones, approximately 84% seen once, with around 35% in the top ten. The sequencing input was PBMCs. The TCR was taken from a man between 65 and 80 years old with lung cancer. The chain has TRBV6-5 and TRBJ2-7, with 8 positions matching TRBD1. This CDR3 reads CASSPHRGSYEQYF. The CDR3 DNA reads TGTGCCAGCAGTCCTCACAGGGGGTCCTACGAGCAGTACTTC.